This paragraph covers one T cell receptor (beta chain) sequence. Its specificity is unknown. This specimen belongs to a study of PD-1 blockade in classical Hodgkin lymphoma. Study-level background: Nivolumab dosed at 3 mg/kg went to patients intravenously every 2 weeks. Notes on the study in general: Reports described newly diagnosed patients as having lower baseline TCR diversity than healthy donors. Complete responders matched newly diagnosed patients in baseline diversity.

The CDR3 is 12 amino acids. Time point denoted: cycle 4 day 1 (C4D1), after more than 5 weeks of nivolumab. Every single patient, without exception, relapsed after autologous stem cell transplantation, and brentuximab vedotin exposure varied. Best overall response was complete response, partial response or progressive disease in these relapsed/refractory classical Hodgkin lymphoma patients. Data came from immunoSEQ multiplex PCR; TCRdb stores just in-frame clones and leaves some out. The sample shows about 19,000 clones, more than 75% of them seen only once. The sequence derives from a human donor with classical Hodgkin lymphoma. Material: peripheral blood mononuclear cells (PBMCs), obtained before the fourth cycle of nivolumab. The chain links TRBV21-1 to TRBJ2-7; the table gives TRBD1 as D, unverified against the DNA. TRBV21-1 is an annotated pseudogene. Written as DNA, the CDR3 is TGTGCCAGCAGCTCCAGGGGTTACGAGCAGTACGTC. Translation: CASSSRGYEQYV.